This T cell receptor (beta chain) came from a study of cytomegalovirus exposure and HLA in healthy donors. CDR3 length: 17 residues. Germline-derived CDR1 and CDR2 are SGHNT and YYREEE (reference sequence). The J segment lost 4 bases and the V segment lost 4 bases, leaving 6 bases of the junction unmatched. A multiplex PCR was run with 60 Vbeta primers and 13 Jbeta primers. Clones were sequenced by immunoSEQ multiplex PCR, and TCRdb holds only the in-frame ones, with some missing. Seen in this sample are 200,000 to 250,000 clones; the ten most common clones hold under 1%. The rearrangement uses TRBV5-4 and TRBJ2-2; 14 positions match TRBD2. The receptor comes from a woman in her twenties or thirties in good health and CMV-seropositive. The sample comprised PBMCs. This CDR3 is CASSGGTSGGFTGELFF. CDR3 bases: TGTGCCAGCAGCGGAGGGACTAGCGGGGGATTCACCGGGGAGCTGTTTTTT.